Listed below are T cell receptor beta chains from one sample, sequenced in a study of T cell responses to AZD1222 COVID-19 vaccine. Generated by immunoSEQ multiplex PCR, the TCRdb table keeps only in-frame clones and is missing some. There are approximately 120,000 clones in the sample; more than 80% occur only once, and roughly 4% lies in the top ten. The sample here was peripheral blood, taken 28 days after the second AZD1222 dose. Receptor source: an adult who received the AZD1222 COVID-19 vaccine. CDR3s include the opening cysteine and the closing phenylalanine or tryptophan. A D gene is named only where the DNA matches it firmly. Rows may omit the clone size; those that give it use once, few, many or a size class.

CDR3	DNA	D	V	size	J
CASSDTGQQPQHF	TGTGCCAGCAGTGACACAGGACAGCAGCCCCAGCATTTT	NA	TRBV6-1	few	TRBJ1-5
CASSPVYGGPYEQYF	TGTGCCAGCAGTCCCGTGTATGGAGGGCCCTACGAGCAGTACTTC	NA	TRBV27	NA	TRBJ2-7
CASPKGPVPAKNIQYF	TGTGCAAGTCCCAAGGGACCAGTTCCAGCCAAAAACATTCAGTACTTC	NA	TRBV12-2	NA	TRBJ2-4
CASSVGQVTEAFF	TGTGCCAGCAGCGTAGGACAGGTTACTGAAGCTTTCTTT	NA	TRBV9	NA	TRBJ1-1
CASSPGQPNTGELFF	TGTGCCAGCAGCCCGGGACAGCCGAACACCGGGGAGCTGTTTTTT	TRBD1	TRBV11-2	NA	TRBJ2-2
CASSVTGAPTEQYF	TGTGCCAGCAGTGTGACCGGGGCCCCCACCGAGCAGTACTTC	NA	TRBV28	NA	TRBJ2-7
CASSPVGGGGYTF	TGTGCCAGCAGTCCCGTGGGAGGCGGAGGCTACACCTTC	NA	TRBV6-5	NA	TRBJ1-2
CAWRGQGSSPLHF	TGTGCCTGGAGGGGTCAGGGTAGTTCACCCCTCCACTTT	NA	TRBV30	NA	TRBJ1-6
CASSYPRALNQPQHF	TGTGCCAGCAGTTACCCTAGGGCACTCAATCAGCCCCAGCATTTT	NA	TRBV6-2/TRBV6-3	once	TRBJ1-5
CASSEYDTYGYTF	TGTGCCAGCAGTGAATACGACACCTATGGCTACACCTTC	NA	TRBV25-1	NA	TRBJ1-2
CASSQRANEQFF	TGTGCCAGCAGCCAGCGGGCCAATGAGCAGTTCTTC	NA	TRBV3-1/TRBV3-2	NA	TRBJ2-1
CASSLSATPGNTIYF	TGCGCCAGCAGCTTGTCGGCGACTCCTGGAAACACCATATATTTT	NA	TRBV5-1	NA	TRBJ1-3
CASTLVGAQYF	TGTGCCAGCACCCTAGTAGGGGCGCAGTATTTT	NA	TRBV7-2	NA	TRBJ2-3
CASGRGGTSYEQYF	TGTGCCAGCGGCCGCGGGGGGACCTCCTACGAGCAGTACTTC	TRBD2	TRBV6-5	NA	TRBJ2-7
CASSAGTSGGAYQETQYF	TGTGCCAGCAGCGCCGGGACTAGCGGGGGGGCTTACCAAGAGACCCAGTACTTC	TRBD2	TRBV5-6	NA	TRBJ2-5
CASTPGGRINEKLFF	TGTGCCAGCACCCCGGGCGGCAGGATTAATGAAAAACTGTTTTTT	NA	TRBV2	NA	TRBJ1-4
CASSHVWTGELFF	TGCGCCAGCAGCCACGTTTGGACCGGGGAGCTGTTTTTT	NA	TRBV4-1	NA	TRBJ2-2
CASSPRGWNNSPLHF	TGTGCCAGCAGCCCTCGGGGATGGAATAATTCACCCCTCCACTTT	NA	TRBV7-2	NA	TRBJ1-6
CATRPVGGSAGEQYF	TGTGCCACCAGGCCCGTGGGGGGCTCTGCCGGCGAGCAGTACTTC	NA	TRBV15	NA	TRBJ2-7
CASSSTGVSTGELFF	TGCGCCAGCAGCTCCACTGGGGTTAGCACCGGGGAGCTGTTTTTT	NA	TRBV5-1	NA	TRBJ2-2
CASSGLVNTIYF	TGTGCCAGCAGTGGACTTGTAAACACCATATATTTT	NA	TRBV12-3/TRBV12-4	NA	TRBJ1-3
CASSLVAGEYTEAFF	TGCGCCAGCAGCTTGGTGGCAGGGGAGTACACTGAAGCTTTCTTT	NA	TRBV5-1	once	TRBJ1-1
CASRPAGGQEETQYF	TGTGCCAGCAGACCAGCGGGGGGGCAGGAGGAGACCCAGTACTTC	TRBD2	TRBV11-2	once	TRBJ2-5
CASSVREGNTEAFF	TGTGCCAGCAGTGTGAGGGAAGGGAACACTGAAGCTTTCTTT	NA	TRBV2	NA	TRBJ1-1
CASSYSGTTYNEQFF	TGTGCCAGCAGTTACTCGGGGACTACCTACAATGAGCAGTTCTTC	TRBD2	TRBV6-6	NA	TRBJ2-1
CASSVGVRRGYTF	TGTGCCAGCAGCGTAGGGGTCCGGAGGGGCTACACCTTC	NA	TRBV9	NA	TRBJ1-2
CASTRVGEKLFF	TGTGCCAGCACCAGGGTGGGCGAAAAACTGTTTTTT	NA	TRBV6-4	NA	TRBJ1-4
CASSSGGAAPSNIQYF	TGTGCCAGCAGTTCGGGTGGGGCAGCCCCCAGTAACATTCAGTACTTC	NA	TRBV28	NA	TRBJ2-4
CASSATINGYTF	TGTGCCAGCAGTGCAACTATCAATGGCTACACCTTC	NA	TRBV28	NA	TRBJ1-2
CASSKADSRPQHF	TGTGCCAGCAGCAAAGCTGACAGCAGGCCCCAGCATTTT	NA	TRBV21-1	NA	TRBJ1-5
CASSFEPEGAFF	TGTGCCAGCAGCTTTGAGCCGGAGGGAGCTTTCTTT	NA	TRBV5-5	NA	TRBJ1-1
CASSPGYNNSPLHF	TGTGCCAGCTCACCAGGATACAATAATTCACCCCTCCACTTT	NA	TRBV18	NA	TRBJ1-6
CASSAGGGSNQPQHF	TGTGCCAGCAGCGCGGGGGGGGGAAGCAATCAGCCCCAGCATTTT	NA	TRBV7-2	NA	TRBJ1-5
CASSWAGQEGTEAFF	TGCGCCAGCAGCTGGGCCGGACAGGAAGGCACTGAAGCTTTCTTT	TRBD1	TRBV5-1	NA	TRBJ1-1
CASSYIKGNEQFF	TGTGCCAGCAGTTATATCAAGGGCAATGAGCAGTTCTTC	NA	TRBV6-5	NA	TRBJ2-1
CASSVGVTDTGELFF	TGTGCCAGCAGCGTAGGTGTCACCGACACCGGGGAGCTGTTTTTT	NA	TRBV9	NA	TRBJ2-2
CASSPDGGETQYF	TGTGCCAGTAGTCCCGACGGGGGAGAGACCCAGTACTTC	NA	TRBV19	NA	TRBJ2-5
CASSRTRTETQYF	TGTGCCAGCAGCCGTACTAGGACGGAGACCCAGTACTTC	NA	TRBV6-4	NA	TRBJ2-5
CASSVVGTGLNTEAFF	TGTGCCAGCAGCGTAGTGGGGACAGGGCTGAACACTGAAGCTTTCTTT	TRBD1	TRBV9	NA	TRBJ1-1
CASSPSIETQYF	TGTGCCAGCAGCCCCAGCATCGAGACCCAGTACTTC	NA	TRBV11-2	NA	TRBJ2-5
CASSARDFYRYNEQFF	TGTGCCAGTAGTGCACGGGATTTTTATCGGTACAATGAGCAGTTCTTC	NA	TRBV19	NA	TRBJ2-1
CASSSSGLGTDTQYF	TGTGCCAGTAGTAGTTCCGGACTAGGCACAGATACGCAGTATTTT	TRBD2	TRBV19	NA	TRBJ2-3
CASSRTSNYGYTF	TGTGCCAGCAGTCGGACTTCGAACTATGGCTACACCTTC	NA	TRBV6-2/TRBV6-3	few	TRBJ1-2
CASSEGTTDTQYF	TGCGCCAGCAGTGAAGGAACCACAGATACGCAGTATTTT	NA	TRBV10-1	few	TRBJ2-3
CASSRGTEANYGYTF	TGCGCCAGCAGCCGAGGGACAGAAGCTAACTATGGCTACACCTTC	TRBD1	TRBV5-1	NA	TRBJ1-2